This TCR beta chain was observed in a study of T cell responses to AZD1222 COVID-19 vaccine. The sample holds a few counts of this clone. Its antigen is still unknown. Study outcomes and limitations: Unmutated variant regions reportedly attract nearly half of all spike-specific TCRs. The study sampled repertoires only after the peak T cell response.

This table comes from immunoSEQ multiplex PCR, and its TCRdb copy is limited to in-frame clones, with some not included. The sample records 150,000 to 200,000 clones, about nine tenths being singletons. This receptor was identified in an adult who received the AZD1222 COVID-19 vaccine. Sequencing used peripheral blood, obtained 28 days after the second AZD1222 dose.

The CDR3 reads CASGSRAGEQYF. The CDR3 bases are TGTGCTAGTGGTTCACGGGCCGGCGAGCAGTACTTC. The chain carries TRBV12-5 and TRBJ2-7, with unresolved D. V dropped 4 bases and J dropped 6 bases, with 10 bases sitting between them. The germline gives CDR1 LGHNT, CDR2 FRNRAP. CDR3 size: 12 residues.